The present T cell receptor beta chain was sequenced within a study of cytomegalovirus exposure and HLA in healthy donors. Looking at the study overall: In an early release, HLA-typed donors contributed 75 million to 85 million unique TCR sequences.

Points from the study as a whole: It was assumed in the presence/absence analyses that sequencing depth was roughly uniform across donors. In a later analysis, HLA-associated beta chains showed higher expansion and lower generation probabilities than comparable chains.

Notes on this clone: Its target is not known.

This PCR relied on a set of 60 Vbeta primers and 13 Jbeta primers. Clones were read by immunoSEQ multiplex PCR, and TCRdb kept only the in-frame ones, dropping some. The repertoire includes under 90,000 clones, 74% of them detected once, and 9.1% sits in the top ten. CDR1 and CDR2 (germline): SGHVS, FNYEAQ. This CDR3 comprises 15 residues. The junction had 3 bases not matched to a gene; V was cut back by 5 bases and J by 5 bases. This receptor was obtained from a middle-aged man in good health and CMV-seropositive. The sequencing sample was made of PBMCs. V usage is TRBV7-6 and J usage is TRBJ2-3; the match to TRBD2 covers 14 bases. This CDR3 is CASSGTSGGVDTQYF. DNA for the CDR3: TGTGCCAGCAGCGGGACTAGCGGGGGTGTAGATACGCAGTATTTT.